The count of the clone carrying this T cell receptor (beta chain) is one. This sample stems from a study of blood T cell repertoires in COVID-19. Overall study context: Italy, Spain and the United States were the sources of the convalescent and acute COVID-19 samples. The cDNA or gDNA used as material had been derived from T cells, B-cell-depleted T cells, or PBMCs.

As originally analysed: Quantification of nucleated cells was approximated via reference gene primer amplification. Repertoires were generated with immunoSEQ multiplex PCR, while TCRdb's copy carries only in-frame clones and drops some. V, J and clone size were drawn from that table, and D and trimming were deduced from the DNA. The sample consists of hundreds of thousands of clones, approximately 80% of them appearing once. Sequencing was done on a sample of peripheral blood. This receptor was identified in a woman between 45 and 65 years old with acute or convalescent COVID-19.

CDR3 bases: TGTGCCAGCAGCCGAACTACAGGATCAATTAATGAAAAACTGTTTTTT. Translating gives CASSRTTGSINEKLFF. This rearrangement joins TRBV3-1 (or the pseudogene TRBV3-2) to TRBJ1-4, with D possibly matching TRBD1 (5 bases). The length of the CDR3 is 16 residues. The germline V gene encodes CDR1 LGHDT and CDR2 YNNKEL (reference sequence). V was shortened by 4 bases and J by 4 bases, with 16 bases between the two germline ends.